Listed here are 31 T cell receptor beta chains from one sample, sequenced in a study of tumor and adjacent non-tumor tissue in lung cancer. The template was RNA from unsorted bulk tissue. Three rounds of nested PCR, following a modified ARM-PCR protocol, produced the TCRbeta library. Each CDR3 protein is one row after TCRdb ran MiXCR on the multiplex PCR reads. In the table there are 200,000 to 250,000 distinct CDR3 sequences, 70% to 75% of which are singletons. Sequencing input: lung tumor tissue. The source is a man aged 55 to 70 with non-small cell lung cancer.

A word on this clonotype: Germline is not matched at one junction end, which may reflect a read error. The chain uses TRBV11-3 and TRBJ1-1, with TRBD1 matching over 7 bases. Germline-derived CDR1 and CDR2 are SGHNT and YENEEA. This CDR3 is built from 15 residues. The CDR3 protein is CANSAGQGGNTEAFF. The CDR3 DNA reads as TGTGCCAACAGCGCGGGGCAGGGGGGGAACACTGAAGCTTTCTTT.

In DNA, the CDR3 is TGTGCCAGTATTTCGGTAATGGACGAGCAGTACTTC. Its translation: CASISVMDEQYF. The chain links TRBV19 to TRBJ2-7, with unresolved D. The CDR3 loop spans 12 amino acids. V lost 7 bases and J lost 5, with 12 bases in between. Looked up from germline, CDR1 is LNHDA and CDR2 is SQIVND (reference sequence).

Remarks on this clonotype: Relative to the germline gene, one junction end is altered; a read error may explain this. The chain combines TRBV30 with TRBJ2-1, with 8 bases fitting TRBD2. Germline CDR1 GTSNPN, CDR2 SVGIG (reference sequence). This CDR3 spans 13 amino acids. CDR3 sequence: CAWSGLAINEQFF. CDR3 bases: TGCGCCTGGAGTGGACTAGCCATCAATGAGCAGTTCTTC.

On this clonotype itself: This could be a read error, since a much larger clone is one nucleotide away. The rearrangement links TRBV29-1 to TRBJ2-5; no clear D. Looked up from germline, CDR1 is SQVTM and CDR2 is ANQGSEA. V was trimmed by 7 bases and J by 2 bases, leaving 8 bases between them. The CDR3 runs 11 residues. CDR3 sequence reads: CSAEVQETQYF. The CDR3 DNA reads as TGCAGCGCCGAGGTGCAAGAGACCCAGTACTTC.

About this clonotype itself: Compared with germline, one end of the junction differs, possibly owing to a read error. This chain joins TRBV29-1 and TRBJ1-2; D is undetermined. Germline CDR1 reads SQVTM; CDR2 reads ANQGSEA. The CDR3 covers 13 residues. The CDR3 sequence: CSVDPQTKYGYTF. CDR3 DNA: TGTAGCGTTGACCCTCAGACAAAGTATGGCTACACCTTC.

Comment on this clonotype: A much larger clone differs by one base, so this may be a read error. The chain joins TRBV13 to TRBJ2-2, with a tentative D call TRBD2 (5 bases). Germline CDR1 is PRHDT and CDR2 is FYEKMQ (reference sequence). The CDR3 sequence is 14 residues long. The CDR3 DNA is TGTGCCAGCAGCTTCAAGGGCCTCACCGGGAAGCTGTTTTTT. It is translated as CASSFKGLTGKLFF.

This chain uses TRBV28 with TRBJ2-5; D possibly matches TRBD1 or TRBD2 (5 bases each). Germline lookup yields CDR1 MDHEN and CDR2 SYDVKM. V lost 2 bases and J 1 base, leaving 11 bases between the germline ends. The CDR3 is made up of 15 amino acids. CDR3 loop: CASSLGGGVQETQYF. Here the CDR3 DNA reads TGTGCCAGCAGTTTAGGGGGTGGGGTCCAAGAGACCCAGTACTTC.

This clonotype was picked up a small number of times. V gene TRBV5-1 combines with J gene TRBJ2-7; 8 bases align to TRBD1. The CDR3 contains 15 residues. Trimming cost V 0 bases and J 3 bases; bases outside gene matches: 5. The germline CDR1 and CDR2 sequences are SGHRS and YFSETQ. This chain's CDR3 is CASSLGPGGYYEQYF. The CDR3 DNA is TGCGCCAGCAGCTTGGGGCCAGGGGGCTACTACGAGCAGTACTTC.

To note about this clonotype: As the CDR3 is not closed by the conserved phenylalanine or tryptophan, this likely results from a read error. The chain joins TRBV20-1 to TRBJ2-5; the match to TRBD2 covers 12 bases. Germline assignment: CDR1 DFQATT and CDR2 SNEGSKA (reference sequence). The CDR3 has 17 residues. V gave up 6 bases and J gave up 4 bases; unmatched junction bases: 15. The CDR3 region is CSARPFPLGLAGETQYL. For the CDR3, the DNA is TGCAGTGCAAGACCCTTTCCCTTGGGACTAGCGGGAGAGACCCAGTACCTC.

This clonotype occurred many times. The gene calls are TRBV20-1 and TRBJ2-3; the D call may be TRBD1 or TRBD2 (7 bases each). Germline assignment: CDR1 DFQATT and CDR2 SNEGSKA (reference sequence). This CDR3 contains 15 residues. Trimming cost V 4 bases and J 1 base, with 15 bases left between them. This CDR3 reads CSAISQGGGTDTQYF. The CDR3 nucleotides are TGCAGTGCTATTTCCCAGGGGGGGGGCACAGATACGCAGTATTTT.

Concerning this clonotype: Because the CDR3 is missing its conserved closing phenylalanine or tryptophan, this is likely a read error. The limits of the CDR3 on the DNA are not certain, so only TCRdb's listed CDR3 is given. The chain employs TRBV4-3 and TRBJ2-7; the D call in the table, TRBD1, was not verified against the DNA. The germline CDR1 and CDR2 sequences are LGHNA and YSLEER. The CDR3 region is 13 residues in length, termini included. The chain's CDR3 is CASSQGRGDRAYS.

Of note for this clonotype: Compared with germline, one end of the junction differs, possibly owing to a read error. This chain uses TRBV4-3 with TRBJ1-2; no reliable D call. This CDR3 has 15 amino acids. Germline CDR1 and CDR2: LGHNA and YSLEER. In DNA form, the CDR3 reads TGCACCAGCAGCCTCGTACACGTAGCTAACTATGGCTACACCTTC. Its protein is CTSSLVHVANYGYTF.

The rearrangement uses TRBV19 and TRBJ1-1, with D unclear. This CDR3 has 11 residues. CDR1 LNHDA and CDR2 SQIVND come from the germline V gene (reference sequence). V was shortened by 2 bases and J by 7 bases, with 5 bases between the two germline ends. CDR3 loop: CASSISSEAFF. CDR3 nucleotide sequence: TGTGCCAGTAGTATATCCAGTGAAGCTTTCTTT.

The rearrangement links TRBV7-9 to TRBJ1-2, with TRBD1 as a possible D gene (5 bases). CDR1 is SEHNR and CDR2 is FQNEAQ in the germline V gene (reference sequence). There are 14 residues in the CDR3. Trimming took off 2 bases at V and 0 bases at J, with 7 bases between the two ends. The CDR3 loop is CASSLRGANYGYTF. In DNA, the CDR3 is TGTGCCAGCAGCTTACGGGGCGCTAACTATGGCTACACCTTC.

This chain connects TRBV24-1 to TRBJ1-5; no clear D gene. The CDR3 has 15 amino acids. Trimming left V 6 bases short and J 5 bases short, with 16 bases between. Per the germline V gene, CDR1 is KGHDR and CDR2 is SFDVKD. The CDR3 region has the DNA TGTGCCACCAGTCCCGCGGGAGGGAGGCATCAGCCCCAGCATTTT. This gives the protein CATSPAGGRHQPQHF.

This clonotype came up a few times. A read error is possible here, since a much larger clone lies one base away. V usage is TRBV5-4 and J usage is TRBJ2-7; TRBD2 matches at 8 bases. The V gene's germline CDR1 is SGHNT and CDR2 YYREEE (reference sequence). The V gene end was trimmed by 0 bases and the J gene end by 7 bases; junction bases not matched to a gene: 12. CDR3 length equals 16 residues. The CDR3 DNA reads TGTGCCAGCAGCTTGGCTCCGCAGCGGGAGACGAGAGAGCAGTACTTC. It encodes CASSLAPQRETREQYF. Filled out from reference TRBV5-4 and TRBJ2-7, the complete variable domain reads ETGVTQSPTHLIKTRGQQVTLRCSSQSGHNTVSWYQQALGQGPQFIFQYYREEENGRGNFPPRFSGLQFPNYSSELNVNALELDDSALYLCASSLAPQRETREQYFGPGTRLTVT.

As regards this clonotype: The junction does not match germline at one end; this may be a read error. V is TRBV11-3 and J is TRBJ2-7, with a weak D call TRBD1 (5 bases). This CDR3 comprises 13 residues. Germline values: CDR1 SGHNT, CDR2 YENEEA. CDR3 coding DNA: TGTGACAGCAGCCAGGGCCCAAGAATAGGGCAGTACTTC. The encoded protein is CDSSQGPRIGQYF.

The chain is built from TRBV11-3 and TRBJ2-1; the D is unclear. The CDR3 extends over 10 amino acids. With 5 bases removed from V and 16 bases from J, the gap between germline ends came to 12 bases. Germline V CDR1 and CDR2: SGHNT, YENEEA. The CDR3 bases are TGTGCCAGCAGCAGCAATGAGTACTTCTTC. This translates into CASSSNEYFF.

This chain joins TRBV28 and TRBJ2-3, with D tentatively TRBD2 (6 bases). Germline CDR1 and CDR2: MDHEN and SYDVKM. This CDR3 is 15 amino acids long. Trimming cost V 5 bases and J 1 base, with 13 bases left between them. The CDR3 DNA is TGTGCCAGCAGTCAGACGGGACTTGGCACAGATACGCAGTATTTT. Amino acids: CASSQTGLGTDTQYF.

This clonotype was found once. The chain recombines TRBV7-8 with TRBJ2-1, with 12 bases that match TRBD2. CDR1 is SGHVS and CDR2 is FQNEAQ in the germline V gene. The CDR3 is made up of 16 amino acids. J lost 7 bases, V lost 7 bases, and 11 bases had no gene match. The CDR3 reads CASISLLAGGLNEQFF. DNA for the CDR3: TGTGCCAGCATATCCCTACTAGCGGGGGGATTAAATGAGCAGTTCTTC.

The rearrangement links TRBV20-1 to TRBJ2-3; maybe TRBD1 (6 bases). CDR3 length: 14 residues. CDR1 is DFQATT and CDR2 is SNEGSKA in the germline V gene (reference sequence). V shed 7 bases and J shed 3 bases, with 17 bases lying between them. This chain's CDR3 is CSVKARGGTDTQYF. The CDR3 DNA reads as TGCAGTGTTAAGGCTAGAGGGGGAACAGATACGCAGTATTTT.

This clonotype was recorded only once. CDR3 sequence reads: CASSEALPSGDMQYF. In nucleotides, the CDR3 is TGTGCCAGCAGTGAAGCGCTTCCGAGCGGGGACATGCAGTATTTT. The V gene is TRBV2, the J gene TRBJ2-3; a possible D gene is TRBD2 (7 bases). V was trimmed by 0 bases and J by 11 bases, leaving 18 bases between them. The CDR3 runs to 15 residues. Per germline, CDR1 SNHLY and CDR2 FYNNEI.

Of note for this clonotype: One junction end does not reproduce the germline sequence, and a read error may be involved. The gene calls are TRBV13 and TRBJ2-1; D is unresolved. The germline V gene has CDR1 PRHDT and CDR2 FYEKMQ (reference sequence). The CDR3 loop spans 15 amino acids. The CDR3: CANSRSWSSYNEQFF. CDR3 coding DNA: TGTGCCAACAGCCGATCGTGGAGCTCCTACAATGAACAGTTCTTC.

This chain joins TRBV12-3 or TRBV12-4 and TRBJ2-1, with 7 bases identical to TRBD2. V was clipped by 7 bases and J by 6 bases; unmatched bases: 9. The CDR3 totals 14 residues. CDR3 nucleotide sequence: TGTGCCAGCACCTACCAAACGGGAGGCAATGAGCAGTTCTTC. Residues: CASTYQTGGNEQFF.

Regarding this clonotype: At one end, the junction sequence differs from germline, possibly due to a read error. Written as DNA, the CDR3 is TGTGCCAGCAGCCTCCCTGCGGAGACGGAGGGGGATGGTTACACCTTC. This translates into CASSLPAETEGDGYTF. The chain carries TRBV4-2 and TRBJ1-2; a possible D gene is TRBD1 (6 bases). The germline CDR1 and CDR2 sequences are LGHNA and YNFKEQ. The CDR3 is 16 amino acids.

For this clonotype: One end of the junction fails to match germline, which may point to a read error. Here the CDR3 DNA reads TGTGTCAGCAGTTCCCGCCTGGGGACTAGCTCCTACAATGAGCAGTTCTTC. This codes for CVSSSRLGTSSYNEQFF. The chain recombines TRBV12-3 or TRBV12-4 with TRBJ2-1; 8 bases fit TRBD2. CDR3 length equals 17 residues.

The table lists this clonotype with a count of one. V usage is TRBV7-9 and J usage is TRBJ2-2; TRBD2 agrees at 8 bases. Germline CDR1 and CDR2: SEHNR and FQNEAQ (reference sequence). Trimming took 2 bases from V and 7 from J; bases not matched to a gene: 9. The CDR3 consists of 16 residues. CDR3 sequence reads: CASSLLRTSRDGELFF. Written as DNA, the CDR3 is TGTGCCAGCAGCTTATTACGGACTAGCCGTGACGGGGAGCTGTTTTTT.

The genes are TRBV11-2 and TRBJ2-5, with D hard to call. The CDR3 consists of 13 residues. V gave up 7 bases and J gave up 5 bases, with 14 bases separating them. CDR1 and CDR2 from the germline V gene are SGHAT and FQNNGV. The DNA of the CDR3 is TGTGCCAGCATCTCGGAATTTGTGGAGACCCAGTACTTC. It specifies CASISEFVETQYF.

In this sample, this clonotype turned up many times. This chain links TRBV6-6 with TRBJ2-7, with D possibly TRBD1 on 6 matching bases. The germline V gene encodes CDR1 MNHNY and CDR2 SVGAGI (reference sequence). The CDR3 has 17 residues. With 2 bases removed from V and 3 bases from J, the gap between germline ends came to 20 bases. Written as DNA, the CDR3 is TGTGCCAGCAGTTACGGGCCCGCGCAGGGACAAGGCTACGAGCAGTACTTC. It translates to CASSYGPAQGQGYEQYF.

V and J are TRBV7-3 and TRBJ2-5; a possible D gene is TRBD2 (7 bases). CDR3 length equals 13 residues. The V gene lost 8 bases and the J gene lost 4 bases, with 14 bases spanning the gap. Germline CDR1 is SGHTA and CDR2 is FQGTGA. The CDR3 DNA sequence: TGTGCCAGCGTTTCGGGGGGCCTAGAGACCCAGTACTTC. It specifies CASVSGGLETQYF.

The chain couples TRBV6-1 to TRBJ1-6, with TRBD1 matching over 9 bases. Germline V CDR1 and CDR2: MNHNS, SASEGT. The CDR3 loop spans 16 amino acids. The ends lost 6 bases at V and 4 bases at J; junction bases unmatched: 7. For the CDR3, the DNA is TGTGCCAGCAGCCCTGGACAGGGGTTTTATAATTCACCCCTCCACTTT. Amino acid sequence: CASSPGQGFYNSPLHF.